The rows below give T cell receptor beta chains drawn from one sample of a study of T cells after posttransplantation cyclophosphamide. Data came from immunoSEQ multiplex PCR; TCRdb stores just in-frame clones and leaves some out. Of approximately 3,800 clones listed, 65% to 75% are singletons. The sample in question was PBMCs, obtained after allogeneic stem cell transplant with calcineurin inhibitor and methotrexate. The receptors derive from a female patient aged 50-59 years who received an allogeneic stem cell transplant from an unrelated donor, was CMV-positive, and had acute and chronic GVHD. Some T cells may have originated in the graft donor. The CDR3 runs from the conserved cysteine through the conserved F or W. The D gene is left open where the match is weak. A row's size may be missing; if present it is once, few, many or a size class.

V: TRBV6-5
J: TRBJ1-3
D: -
size: -
CDR3: CATHGRGNTIYF
DNA: TGTGCCACCCATGGCAGGGGAAACACCATATATTTT

V: TRBV5-8
J: TRBJ2-6
D: -
size: few
CDR3: CASSWGQSAGANVLTF
DNA: TGTGCCAGCAGCTGGGGCCAGTCGGCTGGGGCCAACGTCCTGACTTTC

V: TRBV18
J: TRBJ1-6
D: TRBD1
size: few
CDR3: CASSQDAGTGNSPLHF
DNA: TGTGCCAGCTCACAGGACGCCGGGACAGGCAATTCACCCCTCCACTTT

V: TRBV28
J: TRBJ2-1
D: TRBD2
size: -
CDR3: CASSLAGGSNEQFF
DNA: TGTGCCAGCTCCCTAGCGGGGGGCTCCAATGAGCAGTTCTTC

V: TRBV28
J: TRBJ1-4
D: TRBD1
size: -
CDR3: CASRLTGGREKLFF
DNA: TGTGCCAGCAGACTTACAGGGGGCAGGGAAAAACTGTTTTTT

V: TRBV9
J: TRBJ2-7
D: TRBD1
size: few
CDR3: CASSAQGAYEQYF
DNA: TGTGCCAGCAGCGCGCAGGGGGCCTACGAGCAGTACTTC

V: TRBV2
J: TRBJ2-1
D: TRBD1
size: once
CDR3: CASSRQGSHNEQFF
DNA: TGTGCCAGCAGCCGACAGGGTTCCCACAATGAGCAGTTCTTC

V: TRBV4-1
J: TRBJ1-1
D: -
size: large
CDR3: CASSQDFSTGSNTEAFF
DNA: TGCGCCAGCAGCCAAGATTTTTCAACAGGGTCGAACACTGAAGCTTTCTTT

V: TRBV15
J: TRBJ1-2
D: -
size: -
CDR3: CATGDYYGYTF
DNA: TGTGCCACCGGGGACTACTATGGCTACACCTTC

V: TRBV7-9
J: TRBJ2-1
D: TRBD2
size: -
CDR3: CASILNSGRDDEQFF
DNA: TGTGCCAGCATACTAAATAGCGGGAGAGACGATGAGCAGTTCTTC

V: TRBV5-8
J: TRBJ1-5
D: -
size: -
CDR3: CASSLTGYNQPQHF
DNA: TGTGCCAGCAGCTTGACAGGGTACAATCAGCCCCAGCATTTT

V: TRBV19
J: TRBJ2-7
D: -
size: -
CDR3: CASRLYHSSYEQYF
DNA: TGTGCCAGTAGGCTCTACCATAGCTCCTACGAGCAGTACTTC

V: TRBV30
J: TRBJ2-2
D: TRBD1
size: once
CDR3: CAWRSRGYTGELFF
DNA: TGTGCCTGGAGATCCAGGGGGTACACCGGGGAGCTGTTTTTT

V: TRBV6-6
J: TRBJ1-2
D: -
size: -
CDR3: CASSYSGRVGYGYTF
DNA: TGTGCCAGCAGTTACTCCGGCAGGGTCGGCTATGGCTACACCTTC

V: TRBV5-1
J: TRBJ1-1
D: -
size: -
CDR3: CASSEGFRTMNTEAFF
DNA: TGTGCCAGCAGCGAGGGTTTTAGAACCATGAACACTGAAGCTTTCTTT

V: TRBV5-1
J: TRBJ1-4
D: TRBD1
size: -
CDR3: CASSSTGSPNEKLFF
DNA: TGCGCCAGCAGCTCGACAGGGAGCCCTAATGAAAAACTGTTTTTT

V: TRBV13
J: TRBJ2-3
D: TRBD2
size: -
CDR3: CASSFSGSTDTQYF
DNA: TGTGCCAGCAGCTTTAGCGGGAGCACAGATACGCAGTATTTT

V: TRBV27
J: TRBJ2-7
D: -
size: -
CDR3: CASSARDSRAIEQYF
DNA: TGTGCCAGCAGTGCCCGGGACTCCCGAGCAATCGAGCAGTACTTC

V: TRBV5-1
J: TRBJ2-3
D: TRBD1
size: -
CDR3: CASSIQGGTAADTQYF
DNA: TGCGCCAGCAGCATACAGGGGGGCACTGCGGCAGATACGCAGTATTTT

V: TRBV7-8
J: TRBJ2-5
D: TRBD2
size: -
CDR3: CASSLEAWVAGGETQYF
DNA: TGTGCCAGCAGCTTAGAAGCGTGGGTAGCGGGGGGCGAGACCCAGTACTTC

V: TRBV7-9
J: TRBJ2-7
D: TRBD1
size: -
CDR3: CASSFPGQGFYEQYF
DNA: TGTGCCAGCAGCTTTCCGGGACAGGGGTTCTACGAGCAGTACTTC

V: TRBV10-1
J: TRBJ2-7
D: TRBD2
size: -
CDR3: CASSGGLPGGYEQYF
DNA: TGCGCCAGCAGTGGGGGACTGCCGGGAGGATACGAGCAGTACTTC

V: TRBV5-6
J: TRBJ2-2
D: TRBD1
size: few
CDR3: CASSFRDRNTGELFF
DNA: TGTGCCAGCAGCTTCCGGGACAGGAACACCGGGGAGCTGTTTTTT

V: TRBV5-1
J: TRBJ2-1
D: TRBD2
size: -
CDR3: CASSLKGTSGRAGTNEQFF
DNA: TGCGCCAGCAGCTTGAAGGGCACTAGCGGGAGGGCCGGTACCAATGAGCAGTTCTTC

V: TRBV6-1
J: TRBJ1-2
D: -
size: -
CDR3: CASSEGGGAVGYTF
DNA: TGTGCCAGCAGTGAAGGCGGGGGGGCGGTAGGCTACACCTTC

V: TRBV27
J: TRBJ2-7
D: TRBD2
size: -
CDR3: CASSPLSSGRTPYEQYF
DNA: TGTGCCAGCAGTCCGTTATCGTCCGGGAGGACCCCCTACGAGCAGTACTTC

V: TRBV15
J: TRBJ1-5
D: -
size: -
CDR3: CATSITGNPQHF
DNA: TGTGCCACCAGCATAACAGGGAATCCCCAGCATTTT

V: TRBV6-1
J: TRBJ2-7
D: -
size: -
CDR3: CAIRGGEVGYEQYF
DNA: TGTGCCATCAGGGGGGGAGAGGTTGGCTACGAGCAGTACTTC

V: TRBV6-5
J: TRBJ1-1
D: TRBD1
size: once
CDR3: CASSYKRGQGSAFF
DNA: TGTGCCAGCAGTTACAAAAGAGGACAGGGTTCGGCTTTCTTT

V: TRBV15
J: TRBJ1-1
D: -
size: -
CDR3: CATSRAYEDSLTEAFF
DNA: TGTGCCACCAGCAGAGCTTACGAGGACAGTCTCACTGAAGCTTTCTTT

V: TRBV11-3
J: TRBJ2-1
D: TRBD2
size: -
CDR3: CASSPGLASMNVYNEQFF
DNA: TGTGCCAGCAGTCCGGGACTAGCGAGTATGAACGTCTACAATGAGCAGTTCTTC

V: TRBV27
J: TRBJ1-2
D: -
size: -
CDR3: CASSPGASYGYTF
DNA: TGTGCCAGCAGTCCAGGGGCCAGCTATGGCTACACCTTC

V: TRBV6-6
J: TRBJ2-7
D: -
size: -
CDR3: CASGQGGPNEQYF
DNA: TGTGCCAGCGGCCAGGGGGGTCCCAACGAGCAGTACTTC

V: TRBV7-2
J: TRBJ2-1
D: -
size: few
CDR3: CASSLDYRSYNEQFF
DNA: TGTGCCAGCAGCTTAGACTACCGCTCCTACAATGAGCAGTTCTTC

V: TRBV5-4
J: TRBJ2-5
D: -
size: -
CDR3: CASSLGQEETQYF
DNA: TGTGCCAGCAGCTTGGGACAGGAAGAGACCCAGTACTTC

V: TRBV27
J: TRBJ1-5
D: TRBD1
size: medium-sized
CDR3: CASRTGLQPQHF
DNA: TGTGCCAGCAGGACAGGGCTGCAGCCCCAGCATTTT

V: TRBV6-5
J: TRBJ1-2
D: -
size: -
CDR3: CASSYSGRVGYGYTF
DNA: TGTGCCAGCAGTTACTCCGGCAGGGTCGGCTATGGCTACACCTTC

V: TRBV7-9
J: TRBJ2-7
D: -
size: once
CDR3: CASSGSGGPSYEQYF
DNA: TGTGCCAGCAGTGGCTCCGGGGGTCCCTCCTACGAGCAGTACTTC

V: TRBV15
J: TRBJ2-7
D: -
size: -
CDR3: CATRGASGGFGEQYF
DNA: TGTGCCACCCGGGGGGCTAGTGGTGGATTCGGCGAGCAGTACTTC

V: TRBV7-6
J: TRBJ2-7
D: -
size: -
CDR3: CASSLGGPEYEQYF
DNA: TGTGCCAGCAGCTTGGGAGGACCCGAATACGAGCAGTACTTC

V: TRBV6-5
J: TRBJ1-1
D: -
size: -
CDR3: CASSLGGGGTEAFF
DNA: TGTGCCAGCAGTTTGGGCGGGGGCGGCACTGAAGCTTTCTTT

V: TRBV18
J: TRBJ2-7
D: TRBD1
size: -
CDR3: CASSPSGQIEQYF
DNA: TGTGCCAGCTCACCATCGGGACAGATCGAGCAGTACTTC

V: TRBV19
J: TRBJ2-3
D: TRBD2
size: -
CDR3: CASSSAGGGDTQYF
DNA: TGTGCCAGTAGTTCGGCGGGGGGGGGAGATACGCAGTATTTT

V: TRBV7-9
J: TRBJ1-5
D: TRBD1
size: -
CDR3: CASSSTGGGVRYSNQPQHF
DNA: TGTGCCAGCAGTTCCACAGGGGGTGGGGTCCGTTATAGCAATCAGCCCCAGCATTTT

V: TRBV27
J: TRBJ2-2
D: TRBD1
size: -
CDR3: CASSWSSSGGSFKELFF
DNA: TGTGCCAGCAGTTGGTCCTCCTCAGGGGGAAGCTTTAAGGAGCTGTTTTTT

V: TRBV7-8
J: TRBJ2-1
D: TRBD2
size: -
CDR3: CASSLGTSGSDEQFF
DNA: TGTGCCAGCAGCTTGGGGACTAGCGGGAGCGATGAGCAGTTCTTC

V: TRBV28
J: TRBJ2-2
D: -
size: -
CDR3: CASSSRRGNTGELFF
DNA: TGTGCCAGCAGTTCACGGAGGGGGAACACCGGGGAGCTGTTTTTT

V: TRBV2
J: TRBJ2-7
D: TRBD1
size: medium-sized
CDR3: CASGPGGSGEQYF
DNA: TGTGCCAGCGGACCAGGGGGCTCGGGCGAGCAGTACTTC

V: TRBV6-1
J: TRBJ1-1
D: TRBD1
size: medium-sized
CDR3: CASSRTGQTEAFF
DNA: TGTGCCAGCAGTCGGACAGGCCAGACCGAAGCTTTCTTT

V: TRBV6-6
J: TRBJ2-7
D: -
size: -
CDR3: CASSSRTYAYEQYF
DNA: TGTGCCAGCAGTTCCCGGACATATGCCTACGAGCAGTACTTC

V: TRBV18
J: TRBJ1-1
D: -
size: -
CDR3: CASSPPEGVNTEAFF
DNA: TGTGCCAGCTCACCACCTGAGGGAGTGAACACTGAAGCTTTCTTT

V: TRBV27
J: TRBJ2-1
D: TRBD2
size: -
CDR3: CASSFEGLAGGRPYNEQFF
DNA: TGTGCCAGCAGTTTCGAGGGACTAGCGGGAGGGCGTCCCTACAATGAGCAGTTCTTC

V: TRBV28
J: TRBJ2-3
D: TRBD1
size: -
CDR3: CASSRDRARPNTQYF
DNA: TGTGCCAGCAGTCGGGACAGGGCCAGACCTAATACGCAGTATTTT

V: TRBV6-5
J: TRBJ2-5
D: -
size: -
CDR3: CASGTTGRVETQYF
DNA: TGTGCCAGCGGAACAACCGGCAGGGTGGAGACCCAGTACTTC

V: TRBV7-8
J: TRBJ1-5
D: -
size: medium-sized
CDR3: CASSISNMGRGNQPQHF
DNA: TGTGCCAGCAGCATAAGCAATATGGGACGGGGGAATCAGCCCCAGCATTTT

V: TRBV7-9
J: TRBJ2-1
D: -
size: few
CDR3: CASSSDRHNEQFF
DNA: TGTGCCAGCAGTTCGGACAGACACAATGAGCAGTTCTTC